This is a list of T cell receptor beta chains from one sample in a study of T cell repertoires in cytomegalovirus infection. TCRdb re-called the reads through MiXCR, storing one row per CDR3 protein. The sample lists around 120,000 distinct CDR3 sequences; approximately 9.2% were seen once. Sequencing used PBMCs. The receptors originated from a human donor in good health (CMV status not recorded). Some clones in this sample may be carry-over from other donors' samples. CDR3s include the opening cysteine and the closing phenylalanine or tryptophan. The D gene is left open where the match is weak. Some rows have no size entry. The others give once, few or many, or a class for an expanded clone.

j_call: TRBJ1-2; v_call: TRBV29-1; clone_size: many; d_call: TRBD1; cdr3_nt: TGCAGCGCCGGACAGGACGGAGGCTACACCTTC; cdr3_aa: CSAGQDGGYTF
j_call: TRBJ2-7; v_call: TRBV6-5; clone_size: many; d_call: TRBD2; cdr3_nt: TGTGCCAGCAGTACTAGCGGGGGGGGCTACGAGCAGTACTTC; cdr3_aa: CASSTSGGGYEQYF
j_call: TRBJ2-5; v_call: TRBV28; clone_size: many; d_call: NA; cdr3_nt: TGTGCCAGCAGTTTATATATCCAAGAGACCCAGTACTTC; cdr3_aa: CASSLYIQETQYF
j_call: TRBJ1-1; v_call: TRBV5-1; clone_size: few; d_call: NA; cdr3_nt: TGCGCCAGCAGAAGACAGGAGAACACTGAAGCTTTCTTT; cdr3_aa: CASRRQENTEAFF
j_call: TRBJ2-5; v_call: TRBV5-1; clone_size: few; d_call: NA; cdr3_nt: TGCGCCAGCATGATGAAAGAGACCCAGTACTTC; cdr3_aa: CASMMKETQYF
j_call: TRBJ1-2; v_call: TRBV7-2; clone_size: many; d_call: TRBD1; cdr3_nt: TGTGCCAGCAGCCGGGGACAGGTCGGCAGTGGCTACACCTTC; cdr3_aa: CASSRGQVGSGYTF
j_call: TRBJ2-2; v_call: TRBV29-1; clone_size: many; d_call: NA; cdr3_nt: TGCAGCGTTTCTGTAAAAAACAGGGTCTACACCGGGGAGCTGTTTTTT; cdr3_aa: CSVSVKNRVYTGELFF
j_call: TRBJ1-3; v_call: TRBV5-1; clone_size: once; d_call: TRBD1; cdr3_nt: TGCGCCAGCAGCCGAGACAGGGGGCCTGGAAACACCATATATTTT; cdr3_aa: CASSRDRGPGNTIYF
j_call: TRBJ1-5; v_call: TRBV5-1; clone_size: many; d_call: NA; cdr3_nt: TGCGCCAGCAGCCACGACAACAATCAGCCCCAGCATTTT; cdr3_aa: CASSHDNNQPQHF
j_call: TRBJ1-6; v_call: TRBV3-1; clone_size: NA; d_call: NA; cdr3_nt: TGTGCCAGCAGCCAGAGGGTATCTCCCCTCCACTTT; cdr3_aa: CASSQRVSPLHF
j_call: TRBJ2-7; v_call: TRBV4-1; clone_size: many; d_call: TRBD1; cdr3_nt: TGCGCCAGCAGCCTCACTGGACAGGGAGCCTACGAGCAGTACTTC; cdr3_aa: CASSLTGQGAYEQYF
j_call: TRBJ2-5; v_call: TRBV14; clone_size: NA; d_call: NA; cdr3_nt: TGTGCCAGCAGCACACGGACAGTTTCTTGGGAGACCCAGTACTTC; cdr3_aa: CASSTRTVSWETQYF
j_call: TRBJ1-6; v_call: TRBV6-5; clone_size: many; d_call: TRBD1; cdr3_nt: TGTGCCAGCAGACCACAGGGGGCGAATTCACCCCTCCACTTT; cdr3_aa: CASRPQGANSPLHF
j_call: TRBJ2-1; v_call: TRBV6-2/TRBV6-3; clone_size: many; d_call: TRBD2; cdr3_nt: TGTGCCAGCAGCGGACTAGCGAAGGGTATTGCGGGTGAGCAGTTCTTC; cdr3_aa: CASSGLAKGIAGEQFF
j_call: TRBJ2-7; v_call: TRBV3-1; clone_size: NA; d_call: NA; cdr3_nt: TGTGCCAGCAGCCAGTGGGGCTACGAGCAGTACTTC; cdr3_aa: CASSQWGYEQYF
j_call: TRBJ1-1; v_call: TRBV12-3/TRBV12-4; clone_size: many; d_call: TRBD1; cdr3_nt: TGTGCCAGCAGTTCCCGAAGACAGGGGAGGTTGGACACTGAAGCTTTCTTT; cdr3_aa: CASSSRRQGRLDTEAFF
j_call: TRBJ2-3; v_call: TRBV12-3/TRBV12-4; clone_size: many; d_call: NA; cdr3_nt: TGTGCCAGCACCTCCACATATACGCAGTATTTT; cdr3_aa: CASTSTYTQYF